This TCR beta chain is from a study of T cell repertoires in cytomegalovirus infection. Study at large: CMV infection and matching HLA type were both indicated by public TCR beta signatures. Overall study results and limits: It was HLA-C-restricted CMV-specific TCR beta clonotypes that dominated the response ex vivo.

Trimming shortened V by 1 base and J by 12 bases, and 13 bases separated the two germline ends. The CDR3 length is 12 residues. Germline V gene lookup returns CDR1 SGHAT and CDR2 FQNNGV. Remarks on this clonotype: Its antigen remains unidentified.

MiXCR was run by TCRdb on the reads, yielding one entry per CDR3 protein. The data contain around 900,000 distinct CDR3 sequences, roughly a third of them seen just once; the ten biggest clones take up roughly 13%. This receptor was identified in a human donor in good health (CMV status not recorded). Some clones in this sample may be carry-over from other donors' samples. Sequenced here: cultured CD8+ T cells from PBMCs, sampled from culture after CMV antigen stimulation. The V gene is TRBV11-2, the J gene TRBJ2-7; TRBD1 is a possible D gene (6 bases). The CDR3 coding sequence is TGTGCCAGCAGCTTAGTTCCAGGGGTGTTGTACTTC. It yields the protein CASSLVPGVLYF.